A selection of T cell receptor beta chains follows, all from one sample in a study of blood T cell repertoires in COVID-19. Assay: immunoSEQ multiplex PCR; the TCRdb copy retains only in-frame clones and omits some. The table includes 110,000 to 150,000 clones, around 82% detected once. The sample comprised peripheral blood. The receptor source for this set is a woman aged 50 to 65 with acute or convalescent COVID-19. Both conserved end residues are part of each CDR3. A D gene is named only where the DNA matches it firmly. Clone size is shown for a subset of rows, as once, few, many or a class of expanded clone.

V,J,size,D,DNA,CDR3
TRBV29-1,TRBJ1-1,few,-,TGCAGCGTCGTTTCTGCCGGCACTGAAGCTTTCTTT,CSVVSAGTEAFF
TRBV2,TRBJ2-5,once,-,TGTGCCAGCAGCCGGGACACCCAAGAGACCCAGTACTTC,CASSRDTQETQYF
TRBV5-8,TRBJ1-1,few,TRBD1,TGTGCCAGCAGCTTGGCAGGGGGCCCGACTGAAGCTTTCTTT,CASSLAGGPTEAFF
TRBV4-2,TRBJ2-3,-,TRBD1,TGTGCCAGCAGCCCCCTCGAAGGGGGCGGCACAGATACGCAGTATTTT,CASSPLEGGGTDTQYF
TRBV7-3,TRBJ2-3,few,TRBD2,TGTGCCAGCAGCTTATATTCTCCCTCACTAGCGGGGGGAGCAGATACGCAGTATTTT,CASSLYSPSLAGGADTQYF
TRBV2,TRBJ2-7,-,TRBD1,TGTGCCAGCAGTGTATCTCGGACAGGGTACGAGCAGTACTTC,CASSVSRTGYEQYF
TRBV2,TRBJ1-4,-,-,TGTGCCAGCAGTGCCCCCACCCGCAGGGTGGGTAATGAAAAACTGTTTTTT,CASSAPTRRVGNEKLFF
TRBV3-1/TRBV3-2,TRBJ2-2,-,TRBD2,TGTGCCAGCAGCCAAGAAACTAGCGGGGGGGCCCGGAACACCGGGGAGCTGTTTTTT,CASSQETSGGARNTGELFF
TRBV28,TRBJ1-1,-,-,TGTGCCAGCAGTTTCTTACGGACAGTTGAAGCTTTCTTT,CASSFLRTVEAFF
TRBV7-2,TRBJ2-5,-,-,TGTGCCAGCAGCTTAGCGGGGGGGCTCGGGGAGACCCAGTACTTC,CASSLAGGLGETQYF
TRBV7-9,TRBJ1-4,-,TRBD1,TGTGCCAGCAGCGTCACAGGGGGCCATGAAAAACTGTTTTTT,CASSVTGGHEKLFF
TRBV7-3,TRBJ1-2,medium-sized,-,TGTGCCAGCAGCTTAAGCCCCTCAGATGGCTACACCTTC,CASSLSPSDGYTF